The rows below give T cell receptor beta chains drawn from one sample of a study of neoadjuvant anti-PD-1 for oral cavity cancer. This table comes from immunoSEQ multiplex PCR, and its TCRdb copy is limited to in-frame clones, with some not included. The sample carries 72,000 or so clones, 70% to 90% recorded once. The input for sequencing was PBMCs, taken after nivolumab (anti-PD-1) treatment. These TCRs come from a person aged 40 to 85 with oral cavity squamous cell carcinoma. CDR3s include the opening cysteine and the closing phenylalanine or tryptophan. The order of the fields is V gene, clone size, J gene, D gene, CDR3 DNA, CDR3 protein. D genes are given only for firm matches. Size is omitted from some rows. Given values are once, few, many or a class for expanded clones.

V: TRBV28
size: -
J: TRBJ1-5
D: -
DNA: TGTGCCAGCAGTTTGGCGACAGGCGGGTTTAGGACACTCAGCAATCAGCCCCAGCATTTT
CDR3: CASSLATGGFRTLSNQPQHF

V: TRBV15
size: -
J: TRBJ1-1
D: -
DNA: TGTGCCACCAGCAGAGATAGGCCCCTCGGTGGCACTGAAGCTTTCTTT
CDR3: CATSRDRPLGGTEAFF

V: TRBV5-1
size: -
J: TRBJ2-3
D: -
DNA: TGCGCCAGCAGCTCGGAGGGCCTTGGAGATACGCAGTATTTT
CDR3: CASSSEGLGDTQYF

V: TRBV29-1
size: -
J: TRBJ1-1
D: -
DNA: TGCAGCGTCCGGGCGCAGGGGAACACTGAAGCTTTCTTT
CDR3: CSVRAQGNTEAFF

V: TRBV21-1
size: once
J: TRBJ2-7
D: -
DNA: TGTGCCAGCAGCAAAGGCTACTTCATAGGACTACCAAGGGGCCCCTACGAGCAGTACTTC
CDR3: CASSKGYFIGLPRGPYEQYF

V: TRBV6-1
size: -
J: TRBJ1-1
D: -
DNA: TGTGCCAGCAACCTATACACGAACACTGAAGCTTTCTTT
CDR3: CASNLYTNTEAFF

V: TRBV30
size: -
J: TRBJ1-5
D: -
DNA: TGTGCCTGGAGTGTGGGCCCGGGCAATCAGCCCCAGCATTTT
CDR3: CAWSVGPGNQPQHF

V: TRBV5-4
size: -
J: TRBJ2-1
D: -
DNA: TGTGCCAGCAGCTTGGGGGGGCGGTATGAGCAGTTCTTC
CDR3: CASSLGGRYEQFF

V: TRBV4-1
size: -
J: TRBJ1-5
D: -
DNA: TGCGCCAGCAGCCAATGGGCGTGGGTAGAGCAGCCCCAGCATTTT
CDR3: CASSQWAWVEQPQHF

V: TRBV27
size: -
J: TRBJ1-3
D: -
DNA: TGTGCCAGCAGTTTATCTGGTCTCGGAAACACCATATATTTT
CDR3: CASSLSGLGNTIYF

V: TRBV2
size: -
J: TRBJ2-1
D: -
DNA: TGTGCCAGCAGCCCGGAGGTTTCCTACAATGAGCAGTTCTTC
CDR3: CASSPEVSYNEQFF

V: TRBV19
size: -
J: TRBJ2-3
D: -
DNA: TGTGCCAGTAGTATTGGTGTGGGATTTGGGGCAGATACGCAGTATTTT
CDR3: CASSIGVGFGADTQYF

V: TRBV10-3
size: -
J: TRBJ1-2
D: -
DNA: TGTGCCATCAGTGAAAGACGGGATTTTTTCGGCTACACCTTC
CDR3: CAISERRDFFGYTF

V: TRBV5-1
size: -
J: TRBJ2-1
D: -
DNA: TGCGCCAGCAGCTTTTTGGCAGGCGCATACAATGAGCAGTTCTTC
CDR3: CASSFLAGAYNEQFF

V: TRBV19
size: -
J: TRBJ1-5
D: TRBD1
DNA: TGTGCCAGCCAAACCCCGGGACAGGACAATCAGCCCCAGCATTTT
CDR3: CASQTPGQDNQPQHF

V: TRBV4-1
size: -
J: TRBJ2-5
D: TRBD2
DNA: TGCGCCAGCAGCCAAGGCCCCACTAGCGGGAGAGGAAGGGAGACCCAGTACTTC
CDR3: CASSQGPTSGRGRETQYF

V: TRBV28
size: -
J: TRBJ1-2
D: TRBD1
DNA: TGTGCCAGCAGGTTTTTATGGACAGGGGACTATGGCTACACCTTC
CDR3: CASRFLWTGDYGYTF

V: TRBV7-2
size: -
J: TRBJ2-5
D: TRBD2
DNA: TGTGCCAGCAGCTTCGGACTAGCGGGAGAGACCCAGTACTTC
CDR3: CASSFGLAGETQYF

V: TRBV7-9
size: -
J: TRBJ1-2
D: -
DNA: TGTGCCAGCAGCTTAGCGGGGGAGGGTCTTAACTATGGCTACACCTTC
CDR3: CASSLAGEGLNYGYTF

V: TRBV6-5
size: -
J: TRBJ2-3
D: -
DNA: TGTGCCAGCAGACAGGGTTTGATCACAGATACGCAGTATTTT
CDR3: CASRQGLITDTQYF

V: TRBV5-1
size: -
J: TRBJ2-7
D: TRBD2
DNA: TGCGCCAGCAGGGGACTAGCGGGAGTAGCCTACGAGCAGTACTTC
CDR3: CASRGLAGVAYEQYF

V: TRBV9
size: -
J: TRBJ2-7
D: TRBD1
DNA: TGTGCCAGCAGCGTAGGACAGGGCGGCTACGAGCAGTACTTC
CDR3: CASSVGQGGYEQYF

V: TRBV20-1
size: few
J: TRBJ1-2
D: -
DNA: TGCAGTGCTAGAGTTGAGAGGGGCTACACCTTC
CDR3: CSARVERGYTF

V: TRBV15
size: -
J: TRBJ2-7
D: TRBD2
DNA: TGTGCCACCAGCAAGGCACTGGGACTAGCGGCCTACGAGCAGTACTTC
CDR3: CATSKALGLAAYEQYF

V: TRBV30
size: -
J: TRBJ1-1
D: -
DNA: TGTGCCTGGAGTGAGGGCAGGGGAAGGGGGAACACTGAAGCTTTCTTT
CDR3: CAWSEGRGRGNTEAFF

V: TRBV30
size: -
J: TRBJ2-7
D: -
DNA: TGTGCCTGGAGTGTGTCGATCGAGCAGTACTTC
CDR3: CAWSVSIEQYF

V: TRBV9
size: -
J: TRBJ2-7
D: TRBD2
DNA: TGTGCCAGCAGCATCGGCGGGGGATCCTACGAGCAGTACTTC
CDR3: CASSIGGGSYEQYF